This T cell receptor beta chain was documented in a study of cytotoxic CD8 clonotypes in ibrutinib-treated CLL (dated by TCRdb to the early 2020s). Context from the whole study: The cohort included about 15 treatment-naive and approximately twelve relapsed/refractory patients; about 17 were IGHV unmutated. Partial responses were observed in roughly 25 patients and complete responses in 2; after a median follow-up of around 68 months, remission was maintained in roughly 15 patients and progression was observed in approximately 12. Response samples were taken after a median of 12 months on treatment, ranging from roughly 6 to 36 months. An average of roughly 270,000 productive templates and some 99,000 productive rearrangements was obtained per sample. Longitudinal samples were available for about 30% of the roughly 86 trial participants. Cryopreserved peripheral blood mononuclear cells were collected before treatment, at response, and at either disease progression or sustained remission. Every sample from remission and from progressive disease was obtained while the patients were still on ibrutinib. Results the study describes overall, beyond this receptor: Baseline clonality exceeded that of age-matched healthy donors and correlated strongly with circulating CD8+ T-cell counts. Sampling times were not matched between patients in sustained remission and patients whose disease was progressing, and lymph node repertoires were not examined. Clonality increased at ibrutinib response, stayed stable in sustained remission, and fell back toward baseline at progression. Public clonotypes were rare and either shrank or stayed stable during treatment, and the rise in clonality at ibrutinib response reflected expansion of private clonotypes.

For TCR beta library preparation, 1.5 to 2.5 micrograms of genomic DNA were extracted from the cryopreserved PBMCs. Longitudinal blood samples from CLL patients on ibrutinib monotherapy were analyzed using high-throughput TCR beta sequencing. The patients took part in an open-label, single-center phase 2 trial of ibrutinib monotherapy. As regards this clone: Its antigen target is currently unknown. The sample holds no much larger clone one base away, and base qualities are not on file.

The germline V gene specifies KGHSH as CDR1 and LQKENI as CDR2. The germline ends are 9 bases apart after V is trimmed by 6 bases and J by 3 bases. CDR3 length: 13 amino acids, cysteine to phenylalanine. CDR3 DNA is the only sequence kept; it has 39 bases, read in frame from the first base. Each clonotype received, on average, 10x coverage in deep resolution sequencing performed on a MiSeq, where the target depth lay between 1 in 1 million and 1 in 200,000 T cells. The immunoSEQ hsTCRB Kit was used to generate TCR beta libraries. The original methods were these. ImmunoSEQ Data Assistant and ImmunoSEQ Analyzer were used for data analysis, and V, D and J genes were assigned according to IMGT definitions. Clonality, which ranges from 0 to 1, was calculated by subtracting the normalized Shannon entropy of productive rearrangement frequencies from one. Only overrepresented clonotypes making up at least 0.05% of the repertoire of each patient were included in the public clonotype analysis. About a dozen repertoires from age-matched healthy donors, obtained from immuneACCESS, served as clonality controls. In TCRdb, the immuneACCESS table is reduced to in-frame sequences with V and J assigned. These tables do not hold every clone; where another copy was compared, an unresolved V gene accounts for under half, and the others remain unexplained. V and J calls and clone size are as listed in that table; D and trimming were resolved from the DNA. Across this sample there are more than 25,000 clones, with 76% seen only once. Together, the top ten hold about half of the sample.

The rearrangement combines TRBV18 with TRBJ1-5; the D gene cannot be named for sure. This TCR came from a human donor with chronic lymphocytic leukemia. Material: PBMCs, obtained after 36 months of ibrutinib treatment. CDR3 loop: CASSPAPNQPQHF. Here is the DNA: TGTGCCAGCTCGCCTGCACCCAATCAGCCCCAGCATTTT.